Given below is one T cell receptor (beta chain) in context. Its matching antigen is unknown. The data belong to a study of OX40 agonist ivuxolimab in advanced cancers. Looking at the study overall: Dose-escalation cases comprised hepatocellular carcinoma, melanoma, renal cell or head and neck cancer.

This CDR3 is built from 14 residues. Trimming shortened V by 2 bases and J by 0 bases, and 8 bases separated the two germline ends. Germline loops: CDR1 LNHDA, CDR2 SQIVND (reference sequence). Study results and limitations: The study observed clonal expansion of CD4+ and CD8+ blood T cells by week 6 at 0.1 to 3.0 mg/kg. Some nonresponders likewise displayed low normalized T-cell clonal expansion. Relative to CD4+, CD8+ T cells held more expanded clones on average.

Using immunoSEQ multiplex PCR, the repertoire was profiled, and TCRdb retains in-frame clones only, with some absent. The table includes some 31,000 clones, over 75% detected once. This TCR derives from an adult with an advanced solid tumor such as melanoma, head and neck, liver or kidney cancer. The sequenced sample was CD4+ or CD8+ T cells sorted from blood, obtained in a trial of the OX40 agonist ivuxolimab. This chain connects TRBV19 to TRBJ2-7; tentatively, D is TRBD2 (6 bases). CDR3 DNA: TGTGCCAGTAGTATAAGGGACTTCTCCTACGAGCAGTACTTC. Its protein product is CASSIRDFSYEQYF.